The sequence of this T cell receptor beta chain was determined in a study of blood T cells in healthy people across ages. On the study more broadly: The template switching approach captured approximately one barcoded beta molecule for every two T cells.

Donors ranged from 6 to 90 years old and were healthy Caucasians in Russia. This CDR3 has 15 residues. Germline CDR1 SNHLY, CDR2 FYNNEI. V lost 6 bases and J lost 1; bases outside the gene matches: 8. Primers used in a second PCR of about 7 to 12 cycles were a sample-barcoded 5' primer and a J-beta primer mix. A single record per CDR3 protein comes from TCRdb applying MiXCR to the 5' RACE reads. The table lists 730,000 or so distinct CDR3 sequences, roughly 43% of them singletons. About this clonotype: A clone one base away is much larger, so this may be a read error.

The source of this sequence is a woman aged 60-75 years in good health. The chain employs TRBV2 and TRBJ2-5; 7 nucleotides agree with TRBD2. The sequenced sample was blood. The CDR3 DNA sequence: TGTGCCAGCAGCAGCCTACCGGGGGGCCAAGAGACCCAGTACTTC. Amino acids: CASSSLPGGQETQYF.